The TCR beta chain under discussion was sequenced for a study of T cells in Graves' hyperthyroidism and ophthalmopathy. Amplification of TCR beta CDR3 regions used RNA as the template. HTBI primers were used for first-round RT-PCR of the TCR CDR3. One entry per CDR3 protein, called by TCRdb with MiXCR from the multiplex PCR reads. The table lists approximately 210,000 distinct CDR3 sequences, roughly 17% of them singletons. Study observations and caveats: Peripheral blood also featured most of the thyroid clonotypes expanded above 0.001.

This clonotype appeared many times. Its antigen remains unidentified. Graves' hyperthyroidism was deemed stable given no ophthalmopathy progression within 18 months. Hyperthyroidism, newly diagnosed and lasting under 2 months, affected patients aged 18 to 65. V lost 9 bases and J lost 6, with 18 bases in between. This CDR3 spans 15 amino acids. The germline V gene has CDR1 SNHLY and CDR2 FYNNEI. The sample was blood. This clonotype originated in a man aged 45-65 years with Graves' hyperthyroidism. This chain joins TRBV2 and TRBJ1-6; D possibly corresponds to TRBD1 (6 bases). CDR3 coding DNA: TGTGCCAGTAACAGGGAAGGATCGAGTAATTCACCCCTCCACTTT. This translates into CASNREGSSNSPLHF.